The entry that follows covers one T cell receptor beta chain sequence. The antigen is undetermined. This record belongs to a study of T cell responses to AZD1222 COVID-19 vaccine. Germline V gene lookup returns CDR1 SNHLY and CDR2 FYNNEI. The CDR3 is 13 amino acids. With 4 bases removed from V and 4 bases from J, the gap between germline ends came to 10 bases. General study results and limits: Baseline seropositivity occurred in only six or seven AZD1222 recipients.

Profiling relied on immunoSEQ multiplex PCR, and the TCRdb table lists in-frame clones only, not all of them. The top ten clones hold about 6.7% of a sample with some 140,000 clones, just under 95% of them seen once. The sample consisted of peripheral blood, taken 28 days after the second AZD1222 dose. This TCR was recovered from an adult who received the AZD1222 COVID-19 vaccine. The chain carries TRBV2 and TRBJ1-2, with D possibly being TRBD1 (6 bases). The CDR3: CASSGTAFYGYTF. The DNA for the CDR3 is TGTGCCAGCAGTGGGACAGCCTTCTATGGCTACACCTTC. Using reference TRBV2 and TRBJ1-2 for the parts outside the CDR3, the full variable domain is EPEVTQTPSHQVTQMGQEVILRCVPISNHLYFYWYRQILGQKVEFLVSFYNNEISEKSEIFDDQFSVERPDGSNFTLKIRSTKLEDSAMYFCASSGTAFYGYTFGSGTRLTVV.